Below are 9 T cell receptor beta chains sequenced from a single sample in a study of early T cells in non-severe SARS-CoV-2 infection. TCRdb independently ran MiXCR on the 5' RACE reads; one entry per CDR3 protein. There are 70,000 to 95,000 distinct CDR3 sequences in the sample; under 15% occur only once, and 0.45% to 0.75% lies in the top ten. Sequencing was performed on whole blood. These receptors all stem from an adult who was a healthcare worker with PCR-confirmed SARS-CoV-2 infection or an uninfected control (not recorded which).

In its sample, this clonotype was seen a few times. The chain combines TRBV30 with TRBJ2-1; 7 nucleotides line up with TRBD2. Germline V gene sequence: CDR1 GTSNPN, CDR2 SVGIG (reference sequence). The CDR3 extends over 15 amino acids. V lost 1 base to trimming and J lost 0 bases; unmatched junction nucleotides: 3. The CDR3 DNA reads TGTGCCTGGAGTGGATCGGGAGGCTCCTACAATGAGCAGTTCTTC. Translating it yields CAWSGSGGSYNEQFF.

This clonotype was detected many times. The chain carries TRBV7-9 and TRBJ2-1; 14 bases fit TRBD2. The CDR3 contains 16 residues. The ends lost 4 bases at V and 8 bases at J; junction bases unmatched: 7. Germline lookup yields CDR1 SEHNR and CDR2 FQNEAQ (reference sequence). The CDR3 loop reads CASSSETSGGAYEQFF. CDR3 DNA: TGTGCCAGCAGCTCGGAGACTAGCGGGGGGGCCTATGAGCAGTTCTTC.

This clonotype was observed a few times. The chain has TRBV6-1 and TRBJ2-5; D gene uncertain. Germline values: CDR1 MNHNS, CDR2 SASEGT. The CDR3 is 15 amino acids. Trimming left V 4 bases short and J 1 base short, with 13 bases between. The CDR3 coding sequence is TGTGCCAGCAGTGCGCATGCAAGGATCCAAGAGACCCAGTACTTC. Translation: CASSAHARIQETQYF.

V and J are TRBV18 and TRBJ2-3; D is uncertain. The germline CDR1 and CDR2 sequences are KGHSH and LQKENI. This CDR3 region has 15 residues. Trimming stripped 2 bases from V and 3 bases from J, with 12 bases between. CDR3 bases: TGTGCCAGCTCACCATCTGACTGGCTAACAGATACGCAGTATTTT. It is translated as CASSPSDWLTDTQYF.

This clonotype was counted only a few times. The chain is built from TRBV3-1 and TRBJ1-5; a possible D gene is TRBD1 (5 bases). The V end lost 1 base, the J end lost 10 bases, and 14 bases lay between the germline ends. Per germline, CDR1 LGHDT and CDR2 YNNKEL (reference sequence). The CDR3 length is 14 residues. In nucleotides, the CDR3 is TGTGCCAGCAGCCAAGCGGCTTCGGGGGATCCCCAGCATTTT. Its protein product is CASSQAASGDPQHF.

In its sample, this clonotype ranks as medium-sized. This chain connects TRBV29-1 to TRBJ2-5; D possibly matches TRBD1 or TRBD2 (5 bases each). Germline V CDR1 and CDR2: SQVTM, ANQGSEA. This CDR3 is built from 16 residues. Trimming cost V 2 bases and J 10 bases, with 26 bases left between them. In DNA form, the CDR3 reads TGCAGCGTTGAACCTCGGGACGGGACGGGAAGTGTCGGCCAGTACTTC. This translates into CSVEPRDGTGSVGQYF.

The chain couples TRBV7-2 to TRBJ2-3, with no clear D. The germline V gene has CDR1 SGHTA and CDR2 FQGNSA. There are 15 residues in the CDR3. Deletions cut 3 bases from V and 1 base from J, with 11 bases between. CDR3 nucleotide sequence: TGTGCCAGCAGCTTTGCAGCGCTGGGCACAGATACGCAGTATTTT. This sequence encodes CASSFAALGTDTQYF.

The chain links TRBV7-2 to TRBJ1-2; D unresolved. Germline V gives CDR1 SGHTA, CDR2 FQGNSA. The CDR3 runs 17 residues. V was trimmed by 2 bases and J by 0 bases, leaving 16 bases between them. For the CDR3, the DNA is TGTGCCAGCAGCTTACCCTCCCATGGAGAGTCTAACTATGGCTACACCTTC. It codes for CASSLPSHGESNYGYTF. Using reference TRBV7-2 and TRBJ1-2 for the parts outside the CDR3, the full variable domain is GAGVSQSPSNKVTEKGKDVELRCDPISGHTALYWYRQSLGQGLEFLIYFQGNSAPDKSGLPSDRFSAERTGGSVSTLTIQRTQQEDSAVYLCASSLPSHGESNYGYTFGSGTRLTVV.

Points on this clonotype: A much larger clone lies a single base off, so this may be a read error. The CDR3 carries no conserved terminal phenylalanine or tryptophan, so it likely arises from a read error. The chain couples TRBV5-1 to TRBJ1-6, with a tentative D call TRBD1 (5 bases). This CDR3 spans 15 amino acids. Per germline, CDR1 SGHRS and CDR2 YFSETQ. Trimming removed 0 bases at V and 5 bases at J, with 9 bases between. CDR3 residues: CASSLVDSNNSPLHI. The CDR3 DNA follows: TGCGCCAGCAGCTTGGTCGACAGCAATAATTCACCCCTCCACATT.